This T cell receptor (beta chain) was observed in a study of T cells after yellow fever vaccination. The study's findings and limits: At 95% to 98% for CD4 and roughly 87% for CD8, most primary-vaccination clones showed up again after the booster.

CDR1 is MNHNS, CDR2 SASEGT, per germline. The CDR3 runs to 15 residues. V dropped 4 bases and J dropped 4 bases, with 16 bases sitting between them. Only a few counts were recorded for this clonotype. Its specificity is unknown. A single record per CDR3 protein comes from TCRdb applying MiXCR to the 5' RACE reads. The repertoire consists of about 550,000 distinct CDR3 sequences, with roughly a fifth occurring once and the leading ten covering around an eighth. The TCR sequence derives from a man in his thirties or forties who received the YFV17D yellow fever vaccine. Sequenced here: PBMCs, sampled 15 days after the yellow fever booster vaccination. The chain has TRBV6-1 and TRBJ2-5; D remains ambiguous. CDR3 region: CASSVSIAPRETQYF. The CDR3 DNA is TGTGCCAGCAGTGTGTCGATTGCCCCTAGAGAGACCCAGTACTTC.